What follows are 26 T cell receptor beta chains derived from one specimen sequenced in a study of T cells expressing NK-cell markers. One entry per CDR3 protein, without DNA, is what TCRdb gives after re-calling the 5' RACE reads. The sample table sets out some 390,000 distinct CDR3 sequences. Sequencing was done on a sample of blood T cells: a sorted CD56 or NKG2C T cell subset, CD4+ or CD8+ T cells, or bulk PBMC T cells (not recorded which). The receptors were gathered from a woman in her forties or fifties in good health.

The chain has TRBV24-1 and TRBJ2-5; without DNA, the TCRdb call of TRBD2 cannot be checked. The germline V gene has CDR1 KGHDR and CDR2 SFDVKD. The CDR3 extends over 16 amino acids. The CDR3 sequence: CATSDLSSGTAETQYF.

The rearrangement links TRBV6-2 or TRBV6-3 to TRBJ2-7; lacking DNA, the TRBD2 call made by TCRdb goes unchecked. The CDR3 has 17 residues. Germline CDR1 is MNHEY and CDR2 is SVGEGT. CDR3 region: CASSYSILAESSYEQYF.

This chain links TRBV7-2 with TRBJ2-1. CDR3 length equals 15 residues. Germline V gene sequence: CDR1 SGHTA, CDR2 FQGNSA. The CDR3: CASSPDPRKYNEQFF.

V usage is TRBV4-1 and J usage is TRBJ2-5. CDR1 is MGHRA, CDR2 YSYEKL, per germline. The CDR3 sequence is 15 residues long. CDR3 loop: CASSQVSGFRETQYF.

The V and J genes are TRBV3-1 and TRBJ1-1; TCRdb indicates TRBD1, and absent DNA this call remains unverified. CDR1 and CDR2 (germline): LGHDT, YNNKEL (reference sequence). CDR3 length: 14 amino acids. CDR3 sequence reads: CASRVTGLNTEAFF.

The chain recombines TRBV5-1 with TRBJ2-1; TCRdb calls TRBD1, which cannot be checked without DNA. Germline V gene lookup returns CDR1 SGHRS and CDR2 YFSETQ. This CDR3 comprises 18 residues. This CDR3 reads CASSLASPGQGAVNEQFF.

This chain uses TRBV9 with TRBJ2-3; absent DNA, TCRdb's TRBD2 call cannot be checked. In germline, CDR1 is SGDLS, CDR2 YYNGEE. The CDR3 has 15 residues. The CDR3 sequence: CASSVEPGGPDTQYF.

The J gene is TRBJ2-3, the V gene TRBV3-1; TCRdb indicates TRBD2, and absent DNA this call remains unverified. This CDR3 region has 15 residues. Germline loops: CDR1 LGHDT, CDR2 YNNKEL (reference sequence). This CDR3 reads CASSQRLGGTDTQYF.

V and J are TRBV3-1 and TRBJ2-5; the TCRdb D gene call, TRBD2, has no DNA to confirm it. This CDR3 region has 15 residues. Germline CDR1 is LGHDT and CDR2 is YNNKEL (reference sequence). This CDR3 is CASRSGARGEETQYF.

The rearrangement joins TRBV9 to TRBJ2-3; the TCRdb call, TRBD2, lacks DNA for checking. CDR1 SGDLS and CDR2 YYNGEE come from the germline V gene. The CDR3 is 15 amino acids. The CDR3 loop is CASSPEGASAHTQYF.

J is TRBJ2-1 and V is TRBV7-9; the D call from TCRdb, TRBD2, cannot be confirmed without DNA. The CDR3 sequence is 18 residues long. Germline values: CDR1 SEHNR, CDR2 FQNEAQ (reference sequence). CDR3 sequence reads: CASSLEWHLAGTYNEQFF.

The J gene is TRBJ2-1, the V gene TRBV2. The germline V gene has CDR1 SNHLY and CDR2 FYNNEI. The length of the CDR3 is 14 residues. CDR3 in amino acids: CASSEALRYNEQFF.

The chain joins TRBV9 to TRBJ2-3; TCRdb's assignment of TRBD1 cannot be checked, as there is no DNA. Germline V gene data show CDR1 as SGDLS and CDR2 as YYNGEE. The CDR3 is made up of 14 amino acids. This CDR3 is CASSVPGNTDTQYF.

The chain combines TRBV27 with TRBJ2-5. Per germline, CDR1 MNHEY and CDR2 SMNVEV (reference sequence). This CDR3 region has 12 residues. The CDR3 sequence: CASRNLERTQYF.

The chain links TRBV3-1 to TRBJ1-2; the D call from TCRdb, TRBD1, cannot be confirmed without DNA. The CDR3 consists of 12 residues. The germline CDR1 and CDR2 sequences are LGHDT and YNNKEL (reference sequence). This CDR3 reads CASSHRVFGYTF. Full variable domain (rest looked up from reference TRBV3-1 and TRBJ1-2): DTAVSQTPKYLVTQMGNDKSIKCEQNLGHDTMYWYKQDSKKFLKIMFSYNNKELIINETVPNRFSPKSPDKAHLNLHINSLELGDSAVYFCASSHRVFGYTFGSGTRLTVV.

V gene TRBV24-1 combines with J gene TRBJ2-1. This CDR3 region has 12 residues. Per the germline V gene, CDR1 is KGHDR and CDR2 is SFDVKD. The CDR3 spells CATSDAWNEQFF.

The chain has TRBV7-2 and TRBJ1-2. CDR3 length equals 15 residues. The germline CDR1 and CDR2 sequences are SGHTA and FQGNSA. This chain's CDR3 is CASSYGGTNNYGYTF.

The V call is TRBV7-3, the J call TRBJ2-3; there is no DNA to check the TCRdb D call of TRBD2. In germline, CDR1 is SGHTA, CDR2 FQGTGA. The CDR3 is 18 amino acids. This CDR3 is CASSLSSGGVLRTDTQYF.

This chain connects TRBV5-1 to TRBJ1-4; the TRBD1 assignment by TCRdb is unverifiable without DNA. CDR1 is SGHRS, CDR2 YFSETQ, per germline. CDR3 length equals 15 residues. The CDR3 sequence: CASSKSTGLNEKLFF. The variable domain in full, completed from reference TRBV5-1 and TRBJ1-4, reads KAGVTQTPRYLIKTRGQQVTLSCSPISGHRSVSWYQQTPGQGLQFLFEYFSETQRNKGNFPGRFSGRQFSNSRSEMNVSTLELGDSALYLCASSKSTGLNEKLFFGSGTQLSVL.

This chain links TRBV11-2 with TRBJ2-1; TCRdb lists TRBD2, though no DNA is available to test this call. The CDR3 runs to 13 residues. Germline V gene lookup returns CDR1 SGHAT and CDR2 FQNNGV. This chain's CDR3 is CASSFMTGVIRFF.

This chain joins TRBV28 and TRBJ2-1; the TRBD2 assignment by TCRdb is unverifiable without DNA. The CDR3 has 14 residues. Germline assignment: CDR1 MDHEN and CDR2 SYDVKM. The CDR3 is CASSFGTSYNEQFF.

The rearrangement joins TRBV24-1 to TRBJ2-1; TCRdb outputs TRBD1, but without DNA this stays unchecked. The germline gives CDR1 KGHDR, CDR2 SFDVKD. The CDR3 runs 12 residues. CDR3 sequence reads: CATSVVDSEQFF.

This chain links TRBV12-5 with TRBJ2-1. The germline V gene encodes CDR1 LGHNT and CDR2 FRNRAP. The CDR3 runs 11 residues. The CDR3 here is CASGLTAERFF.

This chain joins TRBV5-1 and TRBJ2-3; TCRdb names TRBD2, which stays unverified in the absence of DNA. This CDR3 has 16 amino acids. Germline values: CDR1 SGHRS, CDR2 YFSETQ. The CDR3 region is CASSGERDWGTDTQYF.

This chain joins TRBV7-7 and TRBJ1-5; TCRdb names TRBD1, which stays unverified in the absence of DNA. The CDR3 consists of 14 residues. Germline V CDR1 and CDR2: SSHAT, FNYEAQ (reference sequence). This CDR3 reads CASSFGSGNQPQHF.

The chain links TRBV9 to TRBJ2-1. Germline V lookup: CDR1 SGDLS, CDR2 YYNGEE. This CDR3 spans 14 amino acids. The CDR3 loop is CASSPLMRNNEQFF.